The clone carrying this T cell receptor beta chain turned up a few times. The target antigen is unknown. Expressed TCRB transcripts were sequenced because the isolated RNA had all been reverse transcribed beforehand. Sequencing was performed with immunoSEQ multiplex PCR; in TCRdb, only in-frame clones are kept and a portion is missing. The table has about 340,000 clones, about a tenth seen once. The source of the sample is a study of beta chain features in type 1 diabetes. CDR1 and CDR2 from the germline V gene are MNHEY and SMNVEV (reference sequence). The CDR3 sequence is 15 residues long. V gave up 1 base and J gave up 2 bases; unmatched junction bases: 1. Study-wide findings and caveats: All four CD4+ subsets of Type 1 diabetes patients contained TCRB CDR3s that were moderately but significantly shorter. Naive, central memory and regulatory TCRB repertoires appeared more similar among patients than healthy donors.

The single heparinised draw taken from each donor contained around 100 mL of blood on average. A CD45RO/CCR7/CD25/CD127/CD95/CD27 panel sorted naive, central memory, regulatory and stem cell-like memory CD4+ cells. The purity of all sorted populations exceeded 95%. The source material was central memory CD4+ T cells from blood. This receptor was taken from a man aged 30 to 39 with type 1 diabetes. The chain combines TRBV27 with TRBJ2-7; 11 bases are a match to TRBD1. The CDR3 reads CASSLWGQGAYEQYF. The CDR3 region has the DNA TGTGCCAGCAGTTTATGGGGACAGGGGGCCTACGAGCAGTACTTC.